This is a list of T cell receptor beta chains from one sample in a study of blood T cell repertoires in COVID-19. Sequenced by immunoSEQ multiplex PCR; TCRdb stores in-frame clones only, minus some. Of more than 200,000 clones listed, about 88% were seen once; the top ten hold approximately 1.5%. The material sequenced was PBMCs or T cells enriched from blood (not recorded which). The receptors stem from a woman aged 50 to 60 who had recovered from COVID-19. Both conserved end residues are part of each CDR3. Each record gives: V gene, J gene, clone size, D gene, CDR3 DNA, CDR3 protein. A D gene is named only where the DNA matches it firmly. Expanded clones are given a class, and other clones once, few, many or no size at all.

TRBV27,TRBJ2-1,NA,TRBD2,TGTGCCAGCATCCCCGGGGGGGCAGGGCTTCGTGAGCAGTTCTTC,CASIPGGAGLREQFF
TRBV19,TRBJ2-5,many,NA,TGTGCCAGTAGCCAAGTTTCCGGGAGTAAAGAGACCCAGTACTTC,CASSQVSGSKETQYF
TRBV7-9,TRBJ1-2,NA,TRBD1,TGTGCCAGCAGCTCCCGGGACAGGGCTCTCTATGGCTACACCTTC,CASSSRDRALYGYTF
TRBV6-5,TRBJ2-7,few,TRBD2,TGTGCCAGCAGTTACGGTGCGGGAGAAAGTAGCGAGCAGTACTTC,CASSYGAGESSEQYF
TRBV2,TRBJ1-1,NA,NA,TGTGCCAGCAACAGTCCGGGGTCGAACACTGAAGCTTTCTTT,CASNSPGSNTEAFF
TRBV4-1,TRBJ2-1,NA,TRBD2,TGCGCCAGCAGCCAGACTAGCGGGAGTATGGATGAGCAGTTCTTC,CASSQTSGSMDEQFF
TRBV30,TRBJ2-4,NA,TRBD1,TGTGCCTGGAGGCCGGGACAGGGAGGGGACATTCAGTACTTC,CAWRPGQGGDIQYF
TRBV6-1,TRBJ1-5,NA,NA,TGTGCCAGCAGTGAGAGATATAGCAATCAGCCCCAGCATTTT,CASSERYSNQPQHF
TRBV2,TRBJ1-5,NA,NA,TGTGCCAGCAGTCCTACAGGGAGTGGACAGCCCCAGCATTTT,CASSPTGSGQPQHF
TRBV9,TRBJ1-1,NA,NA,TGTGCCAGCAGCCCTTTTACAGGGCTCCAAGCTTTCTTT,CASSPFTGLQAFF
TRBV29-1,TRBJ2-4,NA,TRBD1,TGCAGCGTCGCCCGTCTGGGACAGGACCTAAAAATTCAGTACTTC,CSVARLGQDLKIQYF
TRBV28,TRBJ1-1,NA,NA,TGTGCCAGCAGTTTATACGGGGGTCCCACCATGAACACTGAAGCTTTCTTT,CASSLYGGPTMNTEAFF
TRBV18,TRBJ1-1,NA,NA,TGTGCCAGCTCCCTTGACAGCCTCTCAAACACTGAAGCTTTCTTT,CASSLDSLSNTEAFF
TRBV11-2,TRBJ1-2,NA,NA,TGTGCCAGCAGCTTAGAGGGCGCAGTAGGTCAAGGCTACACCTTC,CASSLEGAVGQGYTF
TRBV30,TRBJ2-2,NA,NA,TGTGCCTGGAGTGTAGATCAATTAGCGAACACCGGGGAGCTGTTTTTT,CAWSVDQLANTGELFF
TRBV11-3,TRBJ1-5,NA,TRBD1,TGTGCCAGCCGCAGACAGGGGGTGTTTCAGCCCCAGCATTTT,CASRRQGVFQPQHF
TRBV11-3,TRBJ1-2,NA,TRBD1,TGTGCCAGCAGCTTACCAGGGGGCTATGGCTACACCTTC,CASSLPGGYGYTF
TRBV10-3,TRBJ2-5,NA,NA,TGTGCCATCCAACAGGGTTATCAAGAGACCCAGTACTTC,CAIQQGYQETQYF
TRBV7-8,TRBJ2-7,NA,TRBD1,TGTGCCAGCAGCCACATGGGACAGGAGCTGTACGAGCAGTACTTC,CASSHMGQELYEQYF
TRBV5-1,TRBJ2-7,NA,TRBD1,TGCGCCAGCAGCCGAAACAGGGACAGCCCCTACGAGCAGTACTTC,CASSRNRDSPYEQYF
TRBV6-5,TRBJ2-3,NA,NA,TGTGCCAGCAGTTATGGAGCTGGGACGCAGTATTTT,CASSYGAGTQYF
TRBV19,TRBJ2-3,NA,NA,TGTGCCAGTAGTATCCGAGAACACCCTCCGAGGAGTGATACGCAGTATTTT,CASSIREHPPRSDTQYF
TRBV27,TRBJ1-4,NA,NA,TGTGCCAGCAGTTCCCCGGGACGGGGGGAAAAACTGTTTTTT,CASSSPGRGEKLFF
TRBV29-1,TRBJ1-1,NA,TRBD1,TGCAGCGTCGTACAGGGGGCCTACACTGAAGCTTTCTTT,CSVVQGAYTEAFF
TRBV7-9,TRBJ2-7,few,TRBD1,TGTGCCAGCAGCTTGGGTCTGACAGGGGGCCACGAGCAGTACTTC,CASSLGLTGGHEQYF
TRBV7-2,TRBJ1-2,NA,TRBD1,TGTGCCAGCAGCTTAGACTCAGGGGGAAGCCTTTATGGCTACACCTTC,CASSLDSGGSLYGYTF
TRBV6-5,TRBJ1-4,NA,TRBD1,TGTGCCAGCGAACAGGGGACTAATGAAAAACTGTTTTTT,CASEQGTNEKLFF